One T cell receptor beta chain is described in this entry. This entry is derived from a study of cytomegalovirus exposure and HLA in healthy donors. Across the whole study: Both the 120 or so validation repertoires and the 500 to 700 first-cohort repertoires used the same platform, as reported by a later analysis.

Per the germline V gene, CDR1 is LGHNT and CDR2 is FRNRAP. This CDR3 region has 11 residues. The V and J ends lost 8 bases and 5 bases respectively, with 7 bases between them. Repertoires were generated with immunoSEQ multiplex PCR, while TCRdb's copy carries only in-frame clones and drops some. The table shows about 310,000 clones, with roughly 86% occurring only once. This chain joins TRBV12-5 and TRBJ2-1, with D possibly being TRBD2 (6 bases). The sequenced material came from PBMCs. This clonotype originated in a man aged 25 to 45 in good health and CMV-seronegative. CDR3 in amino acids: CASRGNNEQFF. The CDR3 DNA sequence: TGTGCTAGTCGGGGGAACAATGAGCAGTTCTTC.